The sequence of this TCR beta chain was determined in a study of spatial heterogeneity in lung cancer. The overall study: Consistently, beta-chain sequences turned up in larger numbers than alpha-chain sequences did.

This clonotype has ten or more counts. Time point: sample taken at primary tumor resection. A total of about 73 untreated early-stage non-small cell lung cancer patients served as donors. TCRdb ran MiXCR on the 5' RACE reads and lists one entry per CDR3 protein. The sample includes 39,000 or so distinct CDR3 sequences, 3.1% of them seen just once. The germline gives CDR1 SGHRS, CDR2 YFSETQ. V lost 4 bases and J lost 2, with 9 bases in between. This CDR3 is 14 amino acids long. The chain recombines TRBV5-1 with TRBJ2-2; maybe TRBD2 (5 bases). The sample here was normal lung tissue next to the tumor, taken at surgery. The sequence derives from a male donor with early-stage non-small cell lung cancer. The CDR3 nucleotides are TGCGCCAGCAGCCCCGAGGGAAACACCGGGGAGCTGTTTTTT. Its protein is CASSPEGNTGELFF.